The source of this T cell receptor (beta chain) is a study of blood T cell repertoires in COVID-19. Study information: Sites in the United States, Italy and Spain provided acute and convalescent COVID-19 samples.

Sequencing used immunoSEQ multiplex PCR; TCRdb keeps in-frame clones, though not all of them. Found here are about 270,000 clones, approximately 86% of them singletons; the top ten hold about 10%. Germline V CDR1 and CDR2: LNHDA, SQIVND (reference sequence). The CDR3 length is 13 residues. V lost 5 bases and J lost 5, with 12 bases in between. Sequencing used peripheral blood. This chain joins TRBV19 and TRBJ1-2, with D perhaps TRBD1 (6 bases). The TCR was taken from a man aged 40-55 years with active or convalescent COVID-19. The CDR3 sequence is CASSFGQRYGYTF. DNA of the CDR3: TGTGCCAGTAGTTTCGGACAGCGTTATGGCTACACCTTC.